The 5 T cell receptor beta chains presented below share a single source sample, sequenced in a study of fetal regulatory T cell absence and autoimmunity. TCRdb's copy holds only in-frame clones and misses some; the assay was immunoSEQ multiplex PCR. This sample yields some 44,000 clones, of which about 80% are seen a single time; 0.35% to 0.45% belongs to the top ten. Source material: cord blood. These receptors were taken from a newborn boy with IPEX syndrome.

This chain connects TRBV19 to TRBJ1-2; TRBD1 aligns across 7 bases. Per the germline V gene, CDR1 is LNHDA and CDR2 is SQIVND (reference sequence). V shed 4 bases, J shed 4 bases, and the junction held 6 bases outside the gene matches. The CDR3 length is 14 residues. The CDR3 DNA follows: TGTGCCAGTAGTAACACTTACAGGGGCTATGGCTACACCTTC. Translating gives CASSNTYRGYGYTF.

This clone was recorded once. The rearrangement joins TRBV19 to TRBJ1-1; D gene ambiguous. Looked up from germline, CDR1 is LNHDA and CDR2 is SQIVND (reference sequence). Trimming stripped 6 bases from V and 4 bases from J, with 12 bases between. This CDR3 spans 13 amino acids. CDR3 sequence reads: CASSPYSGTEAFF. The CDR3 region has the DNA TGTGCCAGTAGCCCGTACTCAGGCACTGAAGCTTTCTTT.

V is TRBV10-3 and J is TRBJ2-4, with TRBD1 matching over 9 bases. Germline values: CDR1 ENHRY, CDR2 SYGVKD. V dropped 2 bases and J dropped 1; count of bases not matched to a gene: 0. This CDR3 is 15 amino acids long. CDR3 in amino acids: CAISEGQGAKNIQYF. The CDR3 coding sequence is TGTGCCATCAGTGAGGGACAGGGGGCCAAAAACATTCAGTACTTC.

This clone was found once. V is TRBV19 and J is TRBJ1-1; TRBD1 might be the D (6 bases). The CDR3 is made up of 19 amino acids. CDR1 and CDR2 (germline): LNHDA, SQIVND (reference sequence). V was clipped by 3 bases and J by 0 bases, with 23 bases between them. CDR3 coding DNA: TGTGCCAGTAGTATCGTACAGGGTCCGAGAAGGAGGCTGAACACTGAAGCTTTCTTT. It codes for CASSIVQGPRRRLNTEAFF. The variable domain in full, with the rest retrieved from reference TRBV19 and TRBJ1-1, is DGGITQSPKYLFRKEGQNVTLSCEQNLNHDAMYWYRQDPGQGLRLIYYSQIVNDFQKGDIAEGYSVSREKKESFPLTVTSAQKNPTAFYLCASSIVQGPRRRLNTEAFFGQGTRLTVV.

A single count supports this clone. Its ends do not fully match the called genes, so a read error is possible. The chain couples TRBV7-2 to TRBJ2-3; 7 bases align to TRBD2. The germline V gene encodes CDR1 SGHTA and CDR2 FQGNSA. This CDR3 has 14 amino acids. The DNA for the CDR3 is TGTGCCAGCAGCATAGCGGGCGGGCGGGATACGCAGTATTTT. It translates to CASSIAGGRDTQYF.